These 31 T cell receptor beta chains share one sample of origin, sequenced in a study of shared clonotypes between healthy human individuals. Libraries were prepared by immunoSEQ multiplex PCR; TCRdb keeps only in-frame clonotypes and omits some of them. The data contain over a million clones, approximately 68% of them singletons. What was sequenced was memory CD4+ T cells sorted from blood. Stated subset: CD45RA-negative fraction. These receptor sequences come from a man aged 18 to 35 in good health.

The chain has TRBV5-4 and TRBJ2-1; TRBD2 agrees at 9 bases. Germline loops: CDR1 SGHNT, CDR2 YYREEE (reference sequence). Trimming took 0 bases from V and 7 from J; bases not matched to a gene: 8. The CDR3 is made up of 16 amino acids. The CDR3 bases are TGTGCCAGCAGCTTGGGAGGCGGGGGGGATCCAAATGAGCAGTTCTTC. Protein sequence: CASSLGGGGDPNEQFF.

V and J are TRBV29-1 and TRBJ2-7; no definite D call. V was trimmed by 4 bases and J by 1 base, leaving 11 bases between them. The CDR3 runs to 13 residues. CDR1 and CDR2 from the germline V gene are SQVTM and ANQGSEA. The CDR3 DNA reads TGCAGCGTTGTGGCTGCAGATTCCTACGAGCAGTACTTC. The encoded protein is CSVVAADSYEQYF.

As regards this clone: This CDR3 is also generated by other DNA sequences in the sample. The chain recombines TRBV5-1 with TRBJ2-3, with 7 bases matching TRBD2. The CDR3 covers 13 residues. V lost 2 bases to trimming and J lost 3 bases; unmatched junction nucleotides: 0. Germline assignment: CDR1 SGHRS and CDR2 YFSETQ. CDR3 DNA: TGCGCCAGCAGCTTTAGCGGGACAGATACGCAGTATTTT. Translated, it gives CASSFSGTDTQYF. The full variable domain, with the rest looked up from reference TRBV5-1 and TRBJ2-3, is KAGVTQTPRYLIKTRGQQVTLSCSPISGHRSVSWYQQTPGQGLQFLFEYFSETQRNKGNFPGRFSGRQFSNSRSEMNVSTLELGDSALYLCASSFSGTDTQYFGPGTRLTVL.

V usage is TRBV7-2 and J usage is TRBJ2-7; D perhaps matches TRBD2 (5 bases). V was clipped by 2 bases and J by 0 bases, with 8 bases between them. Germline loops: CDR1 SGHTA, CDR2 FQGNSA. This CDR3 spans 14 amino acids. CDR3 sequence reads: CASSLKSGSYEQYF. CDR3 sequence (DNA): TGTGCCAGCAGCTTAAAAAGCGGCTCCTACGAGCAGTACTTC.

The chain couples TRBV5-1 to TRBJ2-5, with TRBD2 identical over 8 bases. Germline CDR1 SGHRS, CDR2 YFSETQ. V gave up 0 bases and J gave up 4 bases; unmatched junction bases: 2. The CDR3 covers 14 residues. The CDR3: CASSLAGTRETQYF. The CDR3 DNA is TGCGCCAGCAGCTTGGCCGGGACTAGAGAGACCCAGTACTTC.

V and J are TRBV7-6 and TRBJ2-2, with 8 bases aligning to TRBD2. CDR1 is SGHVS and CDR2 is FNYEAQ in the germline V gene. The CDR3 covers 15 residues. With V trimmed by 5 bases and J by 6 bases, 8 bases remained unmatched. In DNA form, the CDR3 reads TGTGCCAGCAGCCCCGGGACTAGAAAAGCCGGGGAGCTGTTTTTT. This translates into CASSPGTRKAGELFF.

This rearrangement joins TRBV5-5 to TRBJ1-1; D not certain. Trimming shortened V by 0 bases and J by 1 base, and 13 bases separated the two germline ends. CDR3 size: 16 residues. Germline assignment: CDR1 SGHKS and CDR2 YYEKEE (reference sequence). CDR3 nucleotides: TGTGCCAGCAGCTTGGCGTCAGGTTTACGGAACACTGAAGCTTTCTTT. Translating gives CASSLASGLRNTEAFF.

DNA of the CDR3: TGTGCCAGCAGTCCCGGACAGGGCCAATACGAAAAACTGTTTTTT. It encodes CASSPGQGQYEKLFF. J is TRBJ1-4 and V is TRBV2, with 8 nucleotides matching TRBD1. V was clipped by 5 bases and J by 8 bases; unmatched bases: 10. Looked up from germline, CDR1 is SNHLY and CDR2 is FYNNEI. This CDR3 has 15 amino acids.

The chain combines TRBV7-6 with TRBJ1-4; no clear D gene. The germline V gene encodes CDR1 SGHVS and CDR2 FNYEAQ. V shed 1 base and J shed 3 bases, with 3 bases lying between them. The CDR3 length is 13 residues. The CDR3: CASSLGANEKLFF. In DNA, the CDR3 is TGTGCCAGCAGCTTAGGGGCTAATGAAAAACTGTTTTTT. Filled out from reference TRBV7-6 and TRBJ1-4, the complete variable domain reads GAGVSQSPRYKVTKRGQDVALRCDPISGHVSLYWYRQALGQGPEFLTYFNYEAQQDKSGLPNDRFSAERPEGSISTLTIQRTEQRDSAMYRCASSLGANEKLFFGSGTQLSVL.

The rearrangement links TRBV5-1 to TRBJ1-1; D might be TRBD1 (6 bases). The CDR3 is 14 residues long. V was trimmed by 4 bases and J by 6 bases, leaving 16 bases between them. In germline, CDR1 is SGHRS, CDR2 YFSETQ. The CDR3 coding sequence is TGCGCCAGCAGCCCTGTGGGGGCCTATGCTGAAGCTTTCTTT. Protein sequence: CASSPVGAYAEAFF.

The chain carries TRBV12-5 and TRBJ1-2; D might be TRBD1 (6 bases). Germline CDR1 reads LGHNT; CDR2 reads FRNRAP. V was trimmed by 6 bases and J by 4 bases, leaving 18 bases between them. CDR3 length equals 15 residues. CDR3 sequence (DNA): TGTGCTAGTGGCTGGACGCGGGGGGCCCTCTATGGCTACACCTTC. Encoded protein: CASGWTRGALYGYTF.

The chain joins TRBV5-6 to TRBJ2-3, with TRBD2 matching over 7 bases. Trimming cost V 4 bases and J 4 bases; bases outside gene matches: 9. The CDR3 sequence is 15 residues long. The germline V gene encodes CDR1 SGHDT and CDR2 YYEEEE. In DNA form, the CDR3 reads TGTGCCAGCAGCAGGGGACCGGGAGGATCAGATACGCAGTATTTT. This translates into CASSRGPGGSDTQYF. Together with reference TRBV5-6 and TRBJ2-3, the CDR3 gives the full variable domain: DAGVTQSPTHLIKTRGQQVTLRCSPKSGHDTVSWYQQALGQGPQFIFQYYEEEERQRGNFPDRFSGHQFPNYSSELNVNALLLGDSALYLCASSRGPGGSDTQYFGPGTRLTVL.

The rearrangement joins TRBV5-1 to TRBJ2-1, with D possibly being TRBD2 (5 bases). This CDR3 comprises 14 residues. The V and J ends lost 4 bases and 8 bases respectively, with 16 bases between them. The germline V gene encodes CDR1 SGHRS and CDR2 YFSETQ. CDR3 in DNA: TGCGCCAGCAGCCAAGGACTTCTTATGGATGAGCAGTTCTTC. Amino acid sequence: CASSQGLLMDEQFF. Full variable domain (remainder filled in from reference TRBV5-1 and TRBJ2-1): KAGVTQTPRYLIKTRGQQVTLSCSPISGHRSVSWYQQTPGQGLQFLFEYFSETQRNKGNFPGRFSGRQFSNSRSEMNVSTLELGDSALYLCASSQGLLMDEQFFGPGTRLTVL.

The V call is TRBV12-1, the J call TRBJ2-5. TRBV12-1 is assigned pseudogene status. The CDR3 runs 14 residues. The CDR3 reads CASSFAGREGTQYF. The CDR3, as DNA: TGTGCCAGCAGCTTTGCGGGTAGGGAAGGGACCCAGTACTTC.

This clone was recorded once. V usage is TRBV28 and J usage is TRBJ2-1; D unresolved. The germline V gene encodes CDR1 MDHEN and CDR2 SYDVKM. The CDR3 contains 13 residues. V was pared by 6 bases and J by 5 bases, with 11 bases between. As DNA, the CDR3 is TGTGCCAGCAGGGAAATGGGAAACAATGAGCAGTTCTTC. This codes for CASREMGNNEQFF. Combining the CDR3 with reference TRBV28 and TRBJ2-1 gives the whole variable domain DVKVTQSSRYLVKRTGEKVFLECVQDMDHENMFWYRQDPGLGLRLIYFSYDVKMKEKGDIPEGYSVSREKKERFSLILESASTNQTSMYLCASREMGNNEQFFGPGTRLTVL.

Only a few counts were recorded for this clone. This sample includes further DNA sequences coding for the same CDR3. The V gene is TRBV5-4, the J gene TRBJ1-6; 9 positions match TRBD1. Germline loops: CDR1 SGHNT, CDR2 YYREEE (reference sequence). V was pared by 4 bases and J by 7 bases, with 3 bases of the junction left unmatched. This CDR3 comprises 14 residues. Written as DNA, the CDR3 is TGTGCCAGCAGCCTAGACAGGGGGAATTCACCCCTCCACTTT. Translated, it gives CASSLDRGNSPLHF. Supplemented by reference TRBV5-4 and TRBJ1-6, the full variable domain reads ETGVTQSPTHLIKTRGQQVTLRCSSQSGHNTVSWYQQALGQGPQFIFQYYREEENGRGNFPPRFSGLQFPNYSSELNVNALELDDSALYLCASSLDRGNSPLHFGNGTRLTVT.

The V and J genes are TRBV10-2 and TRBJ1-5; no clear D. V was cut by 5 bases and J by 7 bases, with 12 bases left in between. Germline V gene data show CDR1 as WSHSY and CDR2 as SAAADI. The CDR3 is 13 residues long. This CDR3 reads CASSWAVNQPQHF. The CDR3 DNA reads as TGCGCCAGCAGTTGGGCCGTAAACCAGCCCCAGCATTTT.

The chain uses TRBV12-5 and TRBJ2-4; no firm D call. The V gene's germline CDR1 is LGHNT and CDR2 FRNRAP. With 7 bases removed from V and 7 bases from J, the gap between germline ends came to 8 bases. This CDR3 comprises 11 residues. The CDR3 bases are TGTGCTAGTGCGGTGGGCAACATTCAGTACTTC. It encodes CASAVGNIQYF.

With regard to this clone: The sample carries other DNA sequences with the same CDR3. The V and J genes are TRBV5-1 and TRBJ2-5; 13 bases are shared with TRBD2. V trimming: 0 bases; J trimming: 4 bases; junction bases outside the gene matches: 3. The CDR3 is 16 amino acids. Germline CDR1 is SGHRS and CDR2 is YFSETQ. The chain's CDR3 is CASSLALAGGRETQYF. The CDR3 DNA sequence: TGCGCCAGCAGCTTGGCACTAGCGGGGGGGCGAGAGACCCAGTACTTC.

The chain couples TRBV18 to TRBJ2-7, with D hard to call. V was cut by 0 bases and J by 1 base, with 10 bases left in between. The CDR3 totals 15 residues. The germline V gene encodes CDR1 KGHSH and CDR2 LQKENI. The CDR3 here is CASSPPVAASYEQYF. Here the CDR3 DNA reads TGTGCCAGCTCACCACCGGTGGCAGCTTCCTACGAGCAGTACTTC.

This clone has only a few counts. This rearrangement joins TRBV5-1 to TRBJ1-6; TRBD1 might be the D (5 bases). CDR3 size: 15 residues. The ends were cut back, 4 bases at V and 7 bases at J, with 15 bases in the middle. Germline CDR1 reads SGHRS; CDR2 reads YFSETQ. CDR3 residues: CASSIDSPRNSPLHF. Here the CDR3 DNA reads TGCGCCAGCAGCATAGACAGCCCCCGGAATTCACCCCTCCACTTT.

As DNA, the CDR3 is TGTGCCAGCAGTCGCGGACAGGGCTACGAGCAGTACTTC. Its protein product is CASSRGQGYEQYF. V gene TRBV2 combines with J gene TRBJ2-7; 8 positions match TRBD1. This CDR3 is 13 amino acids long. CDR1 and CDR2 from the germline V gene are SNHLY and FYNNEI. With 5 bases clipped from V and 3 bases from J, the junction kept 3 bases outside the gene matches.

This clone showed up just a few times. The same CDR3 arises from other DNA sequences in this sample as well. V is TRBV6-5 and J is TRBJ1-1, with D hard to call. Germline lookup yields CDR1 MNHEY and CDR2 SVGAGI. V lost 0 bases and J lost 1, with 6 bases in between. The CDR3 extends over 14 amino acids. The CDR3 DNA reads TGTGCCAGCAGTTACTCGACGGCGAACACTGAAGCTTTCTTT. Translation gives CASSYSTANTEAFF.

The table lists this clone with a count of one. The CDR3 region is CASSVRRTTNEKLFF. CDR3 in DNA: TGTGCCAGCAGCGTCCGACGGACAACTAATGAAAAACTGTTTTTT. V and J are TRBV9 and TRBJ1-4; D is unclear. Germline CDR1 and CDR2: SGDLS and YYNGEE. V lost 2 bases and J lost 0, with 8 bases in between. The CDR3 spans 15 residues.

The chain carries TRBV5-1 and TRBJ2-3, with D maybe TRBD2 (6 bases). Trimming pared 3 bases from V and 9 bases from J, leaving 14 bases between. Germline CDR1 is SGHRS and CDR2 is YFSETQ. The CDR3 length is 13 residues. DNA of the CDR3: TGCGCCAGCAGCTCTGGGACTGAAGTGACGCAGTATTTT. Residues: CASSSGTEVTQYF. Filled out from reference TRBV5-1 and TRBJ2-3, the complete variable domain reads KAGVTQTPRYLIKTRGQQVTLSCSPISGHRSVSWYQQTPGQGLQFLFEYFSETQRNKGNFPGRFSGRQFSNSRSEMNVSTLELGDSALYLCASSSGTEVTQYFGPGTRLTVL.

The rearrangement uses TRBV5-4 and TRBJ2-2; tentatively, D is TRBD1 (5 bases). The V end was cut by 2 bases, the J end by 5 bases, with 7 bases between. The V gene's germline CDR1 is SGHNT and CDR2 YYREEE (reference sequence). The CDR3 spans 13 residues. For the CDR3, the DNA is TGTGCCAGCAGCTTCGACAGTACCGGGGAGCTGTTTTTT. It is translated as CASSFDSTGELFF.

Note on this clone: Within the sample, other DNA sequences also encode this same CDR3. This sequence joins TRBV5-1 and TRBJ2-3; D is possibly TRBD2 (6 bases). V dropped 7 bases and J dropped 4 bases, with 16 bases sitting between them. CDR1 and CDR2 (germline): SGHRS, YFSETQ. This CDR3 spans 14 amino acids. CDR3 region: CASSRELAADTQYF. The CDR3 DNA follows: TGCGCCAGCTCCCGGGAGCTAGCTGCAGATACGCAGTATTTT.

The rearrangement joins TRBV5-1 to TRBJ2-5; TRBD2 is a possible D gene (6 bases). CDR3 length: 14 residues. In germline, CDR1 is SGHRS, CDR2 YFSETQ. Trimming stripped 0 bases from V and 4 bases from J, with 10 bases between. The CDR3, as DNA: TGCGCCAGCAGCTTGGTCGGGGGTATAGAGACCCAGTACTTC. Translating gives CASSLVGGIETQYF.

This rearrangement joins TRBV5-4 to TRBJ2-2; the match to TRBD2 covers 8 bases. Germline CDR1 and CDR2: SGHNT and YYREEE (reference sequence). This CDR3 comprises 15 residues. V gave up 2 bases and J gave up 5 bases; unmatched junction bases: 5. In DNA form, the CDR3 reads TGTGCCAGCAGCTTTTCACTAGCGGATACCGGGGAGCTGTTTTTT. The encoded protein is CASSFSLADTGELFF.

This clone has only one observation. The rearrangement joins TRBV27 to TRBJ1-4, with D hard to call. Trimming took 2 bases from V and 4 from J, leaving 5 bases between them. Per the germline V gene, CDR1 is MNHEY and CDR2 is SMNVEV (reference sequence). This CDR3 is built from 13 residues. In DNA, the CDR3 is TGTGCCAGCAGTTTAAGGGTTAATGAAAAACTGTTTTTT. This codes for CASSLRVNEKLFF. Full variable domain (outside the CDR3, taken from reference TRBV27 and TRBJ1-4): EAQVTQNPRYLITVTGKKLTVTCSQNMNHEYMSWYRQDPGLGLRQIYYSMNVEVTDKGDVPEGYKVSRKEKRNFPLILESPSPNQTSLYFCASSLRVNEKLFFGSGTQLSVL.

This clone has just a few counts. The chain joins TRBV10-3 to TRBJ2-7; 14 bases fit TRBD2. CDR1 and CDR2 from the germline V gene are ENHRY and SYGVKD. The trim removed 10 bases at V and 7 bases at J, leaving 9 bases unmatched. The CDR3 extends over 14 amino acids. DNA of the CDR3: TGTGCCACTAAGACTAGCGGGGGGGCTGGGGAGCAGTACTTC. This sequence encodes CATKTSGGAGEQYF.